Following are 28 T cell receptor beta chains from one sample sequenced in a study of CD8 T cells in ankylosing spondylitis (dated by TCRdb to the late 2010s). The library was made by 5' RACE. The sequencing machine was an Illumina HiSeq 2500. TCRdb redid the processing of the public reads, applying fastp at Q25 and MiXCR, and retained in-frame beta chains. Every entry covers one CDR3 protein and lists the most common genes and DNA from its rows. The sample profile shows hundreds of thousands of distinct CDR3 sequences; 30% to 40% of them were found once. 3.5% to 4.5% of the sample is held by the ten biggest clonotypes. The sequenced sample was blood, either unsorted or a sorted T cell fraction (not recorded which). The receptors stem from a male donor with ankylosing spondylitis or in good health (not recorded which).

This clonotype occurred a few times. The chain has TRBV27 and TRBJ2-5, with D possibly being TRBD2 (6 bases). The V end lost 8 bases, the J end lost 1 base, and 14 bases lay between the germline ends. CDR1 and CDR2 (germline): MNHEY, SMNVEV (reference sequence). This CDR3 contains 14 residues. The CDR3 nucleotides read TGTGCCAGCGGGATCCAGGAGGGCCAAGAGACCCAGTACTTC. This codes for CASGIQEGQETQYF.

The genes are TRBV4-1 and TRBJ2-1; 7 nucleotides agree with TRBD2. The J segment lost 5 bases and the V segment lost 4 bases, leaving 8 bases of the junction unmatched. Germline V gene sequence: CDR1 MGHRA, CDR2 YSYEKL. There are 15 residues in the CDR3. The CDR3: CASSPTSEDHNEQFF. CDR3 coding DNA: TGCGCCAGCAGCCCCACTAGCGAGGACCACAATGAGCAGTTCTTC.

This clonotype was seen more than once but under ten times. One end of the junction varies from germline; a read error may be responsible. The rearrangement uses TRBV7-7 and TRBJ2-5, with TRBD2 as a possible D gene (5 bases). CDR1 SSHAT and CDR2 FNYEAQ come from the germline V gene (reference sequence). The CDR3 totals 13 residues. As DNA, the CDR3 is TGTGCTAGCAGCTTAGCGTTCCGGGAGACCCAGTACTTC. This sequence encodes CASSLAFRETQYF. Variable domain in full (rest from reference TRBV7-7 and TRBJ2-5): GAGVSQSPRYKVTKRGQDVTLRCDPISSHATLYWYQQALGQGPEFLTYFNYEAQPDKSGLPSDRFSAERPEGSISTLTIQRTEQRDSAMYRCASSLAFRETQYFGPGTRLLVL.

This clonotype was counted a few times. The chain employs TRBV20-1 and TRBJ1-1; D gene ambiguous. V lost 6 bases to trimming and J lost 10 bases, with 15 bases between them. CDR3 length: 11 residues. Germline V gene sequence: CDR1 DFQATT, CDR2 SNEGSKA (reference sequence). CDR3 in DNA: TGCAGTGCGCCCGGGTCCTTGGGAGCTTTCTTT. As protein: CSAPGSLGAFF.

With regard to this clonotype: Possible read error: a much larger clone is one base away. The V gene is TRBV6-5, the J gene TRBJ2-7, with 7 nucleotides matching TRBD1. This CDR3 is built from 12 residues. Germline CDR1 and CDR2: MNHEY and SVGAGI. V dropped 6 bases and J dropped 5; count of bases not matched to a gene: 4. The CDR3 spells CASSQTGNEQYF. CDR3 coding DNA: TGTGCCAGCAGCCAGACAGGGAACGAGCAGTACTTC.

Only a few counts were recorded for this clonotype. CDR3 DNA: TGTGCCAGCAGTGCCACCGGGACAGGGGGCTACGAGCAGTACTTC. Translated: CASSATGTGGYEQYF. This chain uses TRBV28 with TRBJ2-7, with 11 nucleotides matching TRBD1. The CDR3 spans 15 residues. Germline assignment: CDR1 MDHEN and CDR2 SYDVKM. With V trimmed by 5 bases and J by 3 bases, 6 bases remained unmatched.

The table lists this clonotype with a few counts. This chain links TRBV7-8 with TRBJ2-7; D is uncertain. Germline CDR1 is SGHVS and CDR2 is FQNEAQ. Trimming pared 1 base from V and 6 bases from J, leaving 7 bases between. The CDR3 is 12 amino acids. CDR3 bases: TGTGCCAGCAGCTTAGTGTCCACCGAGCAGTACTTC. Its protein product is CASSLVSTEQYF.

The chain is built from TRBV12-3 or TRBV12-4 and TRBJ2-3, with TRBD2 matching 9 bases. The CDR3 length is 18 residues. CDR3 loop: CTISSTLEGLAGTDTQYF. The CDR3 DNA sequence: TGTACCATCAGTTCGACCCTCGAGGGACTAGCAGGGACAGATACGCAGTATTTT.

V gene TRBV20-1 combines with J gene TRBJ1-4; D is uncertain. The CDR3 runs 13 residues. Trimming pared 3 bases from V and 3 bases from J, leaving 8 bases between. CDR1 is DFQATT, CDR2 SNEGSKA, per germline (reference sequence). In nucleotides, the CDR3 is TGCAGTGCTAGCAGGTTTTCTAATGAAAAACTGTTTTTT. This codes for CSASRFSNEKLFF.

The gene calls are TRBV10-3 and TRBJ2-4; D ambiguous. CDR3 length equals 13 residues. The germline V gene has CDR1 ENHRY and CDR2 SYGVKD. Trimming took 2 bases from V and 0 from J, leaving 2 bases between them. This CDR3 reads CAISEEAKNIQYF. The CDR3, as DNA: TGTGCCATCAGTGAGGAAGCCAAAAACATTCAGTACTTC.

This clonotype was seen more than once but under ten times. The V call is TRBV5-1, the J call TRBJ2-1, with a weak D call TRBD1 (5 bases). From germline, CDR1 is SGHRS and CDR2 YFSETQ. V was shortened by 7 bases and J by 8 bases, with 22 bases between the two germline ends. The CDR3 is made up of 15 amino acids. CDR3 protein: CASAFRDSSPHEQFF. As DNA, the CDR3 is TGCGCCAGCGCCTTTCGCGACAGTAGTCCCCATGAGCAGTTCTTC.

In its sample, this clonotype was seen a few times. CDR3 bases: TGTGCCAGCAGCCAAGTATACGGGGGCGAGGTCAAAAACATTCAGTACTTC. Its translation: CASSQVYGGEVKNIQYF. This rearrangement joins TRBV4-2 to TRBJ2-4; either TRBD1 or TRBD2 may fit D (6 bases each). The CDR3 is 17 amino acids. The V end lost 1 base, the J end lost 3 bases, and 16 bases lay between the germline ends. The germline V gene encodes CDR1 LGHNA and CDR2 YNFKEQ.

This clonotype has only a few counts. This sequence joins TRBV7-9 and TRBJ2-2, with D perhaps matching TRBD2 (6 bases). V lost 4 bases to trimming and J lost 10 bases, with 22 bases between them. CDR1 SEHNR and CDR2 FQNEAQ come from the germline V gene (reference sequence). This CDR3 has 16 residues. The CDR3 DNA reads TGTGCCAGCAGCTCAACCGGGGGTAAGGCAGCGACGGAGCTGTTTTTT. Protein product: CASSSTGGKAATELFF.

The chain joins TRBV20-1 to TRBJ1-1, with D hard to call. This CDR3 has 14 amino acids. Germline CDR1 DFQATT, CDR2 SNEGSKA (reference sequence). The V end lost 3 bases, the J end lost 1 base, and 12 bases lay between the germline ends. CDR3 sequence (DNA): TGCAGTGCTAGGGTAGGAACACAGAACACTGAAGCTTTCTTT. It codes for CSARVGTQNTEAFF.

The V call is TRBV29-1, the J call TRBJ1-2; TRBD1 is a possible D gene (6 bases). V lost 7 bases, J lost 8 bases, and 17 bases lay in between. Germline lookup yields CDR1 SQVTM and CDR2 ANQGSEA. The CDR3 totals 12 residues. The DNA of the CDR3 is TGCAGCGGGGGAGACAGGCTCGGGGGCTACACCTTC. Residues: CSGGDRLGGYTF.

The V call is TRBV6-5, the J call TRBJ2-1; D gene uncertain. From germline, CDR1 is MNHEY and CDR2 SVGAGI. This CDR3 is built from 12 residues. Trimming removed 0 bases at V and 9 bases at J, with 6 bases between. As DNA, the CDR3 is TGTGCCAGCAGTTACTCGAGGAGTGAGCAGTTCTTC. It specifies CASSYSRSEQFF.

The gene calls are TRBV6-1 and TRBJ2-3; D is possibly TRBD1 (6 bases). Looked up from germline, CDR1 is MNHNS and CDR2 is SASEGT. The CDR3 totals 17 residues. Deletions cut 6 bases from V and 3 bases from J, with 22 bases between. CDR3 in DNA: TGTGCCAGCAGCAAAACAGGGACCTGGCTATCGACAGATACGCAGTATTTT. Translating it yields CASSKTGTWLSTDTQYF.

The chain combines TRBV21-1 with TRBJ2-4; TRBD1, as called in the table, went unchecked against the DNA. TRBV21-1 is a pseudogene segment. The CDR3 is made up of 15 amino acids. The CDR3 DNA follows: TGTGCCAGCAGCAACAGGAGAGGGGGCGTAGACATTCAGTACTTC. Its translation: CASSNRRGGVDIQYF.

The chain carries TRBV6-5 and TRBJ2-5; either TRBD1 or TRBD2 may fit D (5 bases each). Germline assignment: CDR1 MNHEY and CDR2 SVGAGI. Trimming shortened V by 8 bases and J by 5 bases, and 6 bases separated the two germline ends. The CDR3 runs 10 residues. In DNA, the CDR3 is TGTGCCAGCTGGGGGGAGACCCAGTACTTC. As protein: CASWGETQYF.

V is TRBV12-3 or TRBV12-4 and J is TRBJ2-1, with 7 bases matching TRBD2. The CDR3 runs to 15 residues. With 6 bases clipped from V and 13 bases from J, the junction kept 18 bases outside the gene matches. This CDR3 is CASSGGSRPPSDQFF. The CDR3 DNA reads TGTGCCAGCAGCGGGGGGTCAAGGCCGCCGAGTGACCAGTTCTTC.

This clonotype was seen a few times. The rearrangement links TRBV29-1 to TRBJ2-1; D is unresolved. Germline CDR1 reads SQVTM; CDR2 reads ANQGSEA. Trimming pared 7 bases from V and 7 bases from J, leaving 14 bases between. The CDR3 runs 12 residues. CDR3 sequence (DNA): TGCAGCGGTGGTGCGTACTTAAATGAGCAGTTCTTC. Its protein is CSGGAYLNEQFF.

The CDR3 reads CASSSPGHNQPQHF. In DNA, the CDR3 is TGTGCCAGCAGTTCGCCGGGACACAATCAGCCCCAGCATTTT. V usage is TRBV12-3 or TRBV12-4 and J usage is TRBJ1-5, with D possibly TRBD1 on 6 matching bases. Trimming took off 4 bases at V and 3 bases at J, with 10 bases between the two ends. The CDR3 consists of 14 residues.

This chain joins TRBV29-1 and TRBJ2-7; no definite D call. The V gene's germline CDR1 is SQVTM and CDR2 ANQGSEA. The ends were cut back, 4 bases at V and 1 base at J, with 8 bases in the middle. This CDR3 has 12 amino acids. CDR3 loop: CSVADKSYEQYF. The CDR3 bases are TGCAGCGTTGCCGACAAATCCTACGAGCAGTACTTC.

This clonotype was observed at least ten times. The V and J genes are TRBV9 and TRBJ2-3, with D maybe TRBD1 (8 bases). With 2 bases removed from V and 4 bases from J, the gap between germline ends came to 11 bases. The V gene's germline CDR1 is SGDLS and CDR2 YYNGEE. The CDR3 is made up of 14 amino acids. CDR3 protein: CASSVTGGADTQYF. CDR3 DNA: TGTGCCAGCAGCGTTACAGGGGGGGCAGATACGCAGTATTTT.

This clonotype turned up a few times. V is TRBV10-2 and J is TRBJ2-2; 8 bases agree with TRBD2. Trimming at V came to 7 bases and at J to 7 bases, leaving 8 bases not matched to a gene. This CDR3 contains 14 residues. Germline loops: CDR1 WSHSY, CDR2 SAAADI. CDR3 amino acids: CASTPGGPIGELFF. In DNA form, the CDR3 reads TGCGCCAGCACCCCGGGGGGGCCGATCGGGGAGCTGTTTTTT.

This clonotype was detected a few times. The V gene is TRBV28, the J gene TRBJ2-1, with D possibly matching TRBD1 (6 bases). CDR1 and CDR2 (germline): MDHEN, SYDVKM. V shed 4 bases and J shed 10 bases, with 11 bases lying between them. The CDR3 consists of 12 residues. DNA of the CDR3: TGTGCCAGCAGTTCTACAGGGAACGAGCAGTTCTTC. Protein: CASSSTGNEQFF.

CDR3 DNA: TGTGCCAGCAGCCAAGTCTCTAGCCGGAGGGATACGCAGTATTTT. Its translation is CASSQVSSRRDTQYF. The chain combines TRBV14 with TRBJ2-3; TRBD2 is a possible D gene (5 bases). The germline CDR1 and CDR2 sequences are SGHDN and FVKESK. V was clipped by 1 base and J by 6 bases, with 14 bases between them. CDR3 length: 15 residues.

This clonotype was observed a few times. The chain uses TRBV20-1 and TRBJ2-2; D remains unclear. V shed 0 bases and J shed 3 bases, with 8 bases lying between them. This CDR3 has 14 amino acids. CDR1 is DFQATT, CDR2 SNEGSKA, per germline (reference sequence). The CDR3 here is CSAREVGYTGELFF. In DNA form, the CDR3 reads TGCAGTGCTAGAGAGGTCGGTTACACCGGGGAGCTGTTTTTT.